This paragraph covers one TCR beta chain sequence. Its cognate antigen has yet to be identified. Base qualities are not provided; no much larger clone lies one nucleotide away. The data are from a study of CD8 T cells in Susac syndrome (dated by TCRdb to between 2018 and 2020). Turning to the overall study: The study used repertoire sequencing to test whether antigen drove CD8+ T cell activation and differentiation in Susac syndrome. The clonality of the CD8+ T cell repertoire was compared across 11 to 12 healthy donors, around 14 Susac syndrome patients and under 17 multiple sclerosis patients. What the authors observed across the whole study: The study acknowledged that relatively few individuals were included in the TCR sequencing and HLA analysis.

RNA was extracted with the RNeasy kit and roughly 0.45 to 1 ug was reverse transcribed using random hexamers. The immunoSEQ multiplex PCR assay, which covers 54 Vbeta and 13 Jbeta segments, was used to amplify TCR beta CDR3 regions. To correct PCR amplification bias, a synthetic template baseline was used for both primer optimization and computational correction. The authors' pipeline ran thus. Reads were assigned to V, D and J genes according to IMGT and analyzed in immunoSEQ Analyzer, with only productive sequences retained. Clonality was calculated as one minus the Shannon entropy normalized by log2 of the number of productive unique sequences. Public and private clones were assessed among the 100 most prevalent clones of each patient and control. Clones were defined as Susac-specific if absent from the healthy and MS cohorts, from 1052 published viral clones and from other ImmuneACCESS disease sequences. In-frame beta chains were kept once TCRdb had trimmed the public reads at Q25 with fastp and called clones with MiXCR. CDR3 protein duplicates are merged, each entry listing the most common genes and DNA. TCRdb, not the original authors, processed these V and J calls. In this sample the table shows about 400,000 distinct CDR3 sequences, around 85% of which occur a single time. The ten largest clones add up to under 0.15% of the sample.

Peripheral blood CD8+ and CD4+ T cells from healthy donors, Susac syndrome patients and multiple sclerosis patients were profiled using high-throughput TCR beta sequencing. Multiple sclerosis controls were treatment-naive patients with stable or active relapsing-remitting disease fulfilling revised McDonald criteria. Bulk CD8+ and CD4+ T cells were purified by magnetic negative isolation, while CD8+ TEMRA cells were enriched using FACS. Blood was collected in EDTA tubes and processed within 24 hours, with PBMCs isolated through density gradient centrifugation. PBMCs destined for TCR sequencing were cryopreserved in liquid nitrogen and later thawed in a 37 °C water bath. Purity of sorted or isolated CD4+, CD8+ and CD8+ TEMRA cells was at least 90%. From the germline V gene, CDR1 is MGHRA and CDR2 is YSYEKL. The CDR3 runs 15 residues from the cysteine to the phenylalanine. The retained sequence is limited to the CDR3, 45 bases, with the frame set at the first base. V sheds 2 bases and J sheds 4 bases, leaving 15 bases between their ends.

The material sequenced was CD8+ T cells from PBMCs. This TCR came from a human donor with multiple sclerosis. The chain is made from TRBV4-1 and TRBJ2-7; TRBD1 might be the D gene, on 5 matching bases. Here the CDR3 is given as CASSQSDVPGYEQYF. The DNA sequence is given as TGCGCCAGCAGCCAATCCGATGTCCCAGGGTACGAGCAGTACTTC.